Listed below are T cell receptor beta chains from one sample, sequenced in a study of T cell repertoires in cytomegalovirus infection. TCRdb redid the calling of the reads with MiXCR, one entry per CDR3 protein. Among 650,000 to 900,000 distinct CDR3 sequences listed, about 28% were seen once. Their specific antigens are unknown. This specimen consisted of cultured CD8+ T cells from PBMCs, obtained from culture after CMV antigen stimulation. The receptors stem from a human donor in good health (CMV status not recorded). Some clones in this sample may be carry-over from other donors' samples. CDR3s include the opening cysteine and the closing phenylalanine or tryptophan. D genes are given only for firm matches. Clone size, where shown, is once, few, many, or a class for clones that have expanded.

>TRBJ1-1|.|.|TRBV19
TGTGCCAGTAGTGTCTCCGACAGACCACCCTCCGAAGCTTTCTTT
CASSVSDRPPSEAFF
>TRBJ1-5|TRBD1|few|TRBV25-1
TGTGCCAGCAGTCAACCAGGGGGCGGTCAGGCTCAGCCCCAGCATTTT
CASSQPGGGQAQPQHF
>TRBJ1-5|TRBD1|.|TRBV20-1
TGCAGTGCTAGAGAGGGACAGGGGGGTAGTCAGCCCCAGCATTTT
CSAREGQGGSQPQHF
>TRBJ2-7|.|few|TRBV3-1
TGTGCCAGCAGCTTATCGGACAGCGAGCAGTACTTC
CASSLSDSEQYF
>TRBJ2-2|.|.|TRBV7-9
TGTGCCAGCAGCCCAGAAAGGAACACCGGGGAGCTGTTTTTT
CASSPERNTGELFF
>TRBJ1-4|TRBD1|.|TRBV10-3
TGTGCCATCAGTGAGTCTCAGACAGGGGATTTAAATGAAAAACTGTTTTTT
CAISESQTGDLNEKLFF
>TRBJ2-1|TRBD2|once|TRBV9
TGTGCCAGCAGCGTAGGATTAGCGGGGGGGCCCATCAATGAGCAGTTCTTC
CASSVGLAGGPINEQFF
>TRBJ1-4|TRBD1|many|TRBV12-3/TRBV12-4
TGTGCCAGCAGTTACATAGTCCCGGGACAGGGAAGGGCAACTAATGAAAAACTGTTTTTT
CASSYIVPGQGRATNEKLFF
>TRBJ1-2|TRBD1|.|TRBV12-3/TRBV12-4
TGTGCCAGCAGTCCGACAGGGACTAACTATGTCTACACCTTC
CASSPTGTNYVYTF
>TRBJ1-1|.|.|TRBV5-6
TGTGCCAGCAGCGCCCCGGCTCCGAAGAATGAAGCTTTCTTT
CASSAPAPKNEAFF
>TRBJ1-6|TRBD1|.|TRBV15
TGTGCCACCAGCAGAGACCGGGACAGATATTCACCCCTCCACTTT
CATSRDRDRYSPLHF
>TRBJ2-6|.|few|TRBV10-3
TGTGCCATCAGTGAGGGGGGGGCAGTCTCTGGGGCCAACGTCCTGACTTTC
CAISEGGAVSGANVLTF
>TRBJ2-5|.|many|TRBV7-8
TGTGCCAGCAGCTTTTTAGGGGGGACCGGGGAGACCCAGTACTTC
CASSFLGGTGETQYF
>TRBJ2-1|TRBD1|.|TRBV2
TGTGCCAGCAGCCAACGGGACAGGGGGGTCAATGAGCAGTTCTTC
CASSQRDRGVNEQFF
>TRBJ2-1|.|.|TRBV4-1
TGCGCCAGCAGCCCCCCAGGGAACAATGAGCAGTTCTTC
CASSPPGNNEQFF
>TRBJ2-1|.|once|TRBV27
TGTGCCAGCAGCAATATCAGGGAAGTCTACAATGAGCAGTTCTTC
CASSNIREVYNEQFF
>TRBJ1-4|TRBD1|few|TRBV20-1
TGCAGTGCTAGGGCCGGGACAGGGCCTAATGAAAAACTGTTTTTT
CSARAGTGPNEKLFF
>TRBJ1-2|.|.|TRBV14
TGTGCCAGCAGCCCCGAGGGGATTTTCTATGGCTACACCTTC
CASSPEGIFYGYTF
>TRBJ2-1|.|.|TRBV27
TGTGCCAGCAGTCCGTATACAGGGCTTGGGGGGCTCTACAATGAGCAGTTCTTC
CASSPYTGLGGLYNEQFF
>TRBJ1-1|.|few|TRBV12-3/TRBV12-4
TGTGCCAGCAGGACAGCCCTGGGCACTGAAGCTTTCTTT
CASRTALGTEAFF
>TRBJ2-3|TRBD2|.|TRBV2
TGTGCCAGCAGGGGAGGGACTAGCGGACTCACAGATACGCAGTATTTT
CASRGGTSGLTDTQYF
>TRBJ1-3|.|many|TRBV6-5
TGTGCCAGCAGTTACGGGGGAAATGGAAACACCATATATTTT
CASSYGGNGNTIYF
>TRBJ1-5|TRBD1|.|TRBV15
TGTGCCACCAGCAAGGACAGGGGTACTCAGCCCCAGCATTTT
CATSKDRGTQPQHF
>TRBJ1-5|TRBD1|many|TRBV27
TGTGCCAGCAGTTCCGGGACAGGGTACAATCAGCCCCAGCATTTT
CASSSGTGYNQPQHF
>TRBJ2-2|.|.|TRBV27
TGTGCCAGCAGTTTGTCGGTTTCGAACACCGGGGAGCTGTTTTTT
CASSLSVSNTGELFF
>TRBJ1-2|TRBD1|.|TRBV19
TGTGCCAGTAGTATCAACTACAGGGGTAACTATGGCTACACCTTC
CASSINYRGNYGYTF
>TRBJ1-6|.|.|TRBV4-2
TGTGCCAGCAGCCCCCTGGCAGGGGAAGGGTCACCCCTCCACTTT
CASSPLAGEGSPLHF
>TRBJ2-3|.|few|TRBV20-1
TGCAGTGCTCCGGACACGCCAAGCATAGATACGCAGTATTTT
CSAPDTPSIDTQYF
>TRBJ2-7|.|once|TRBV2
TGTACCAGTGATGTGTTAGGAACCCACTACGAGCAGTACTTC
CTSDVLGTHYEQYF
>TRBJ1-2|TRBD1|.|TRBV2
TGTGCCAGCAGAGCCGGGACAGATAACTATGGCTACACCTTC
CASRAGTDNYGYTF
>TRBJ2-1|.|few|TRBV4-1
TGCGCCAGCAGCCATGGGGCCATGGACAGCACCAATGAGCAGTTCTTC
CASSHGAMDSTNEQFF
>TRBJ1-2|TRBD1|.|TRBV12-3/TRBV12-4
TGTGCCAGCACTCCCGGGACAGGGACCGGCTACACCTTC
CASTPGTGTGYTF
>TRBJ2-1|.|.|TRBV13
TGTGCCAGCAGCCCTCCTTTAGGGTATGAGCAGTTCTTC
CASSPPLGYEQFF
>TRBJ2-4|.|.|TRBV7-6
TGTGCCAGCAGCCCCGATCTCACGGGCACTGCGGGCAAAAACATTCAGTACTTC
CASSPDLTGTAGKNIQYF
>TRBJ1-2|TRBD1|few|TRBV5-4
TGTGCCAGCAGCTTAAGGACAGGGGGCGCGAATGGCTACACCTTC
CASSLRTGGANGYTF
>TRBJ1-1|.|.|TRBV7-9
TGTGCCAGCATCGACCAGCGGGGGGAGGGAAACACTGAAGCTTTCTTT
CASIDQRGEGNTEAFF
>TRBJ1-2|.|few|TRBV12-3/TRBV12-4
TGTGCCAGCAGCAAGACGAAAATAGGAGGCTACACCTTC
CASSKTKIGGYTF
>TRBJ1-1|.|few|TRBV6-5
TGTGCCAGCAGTTTCGGGGGAATAGCTGAAGCTTTCTTT
CASSFGGIAEAFF
>TRBJ1-1|.|many|TRBV7-2
TGTGCCAGCAGCTTTTTGCCCCGGTTGAACACTGAAGCTTTCTTT
CASSFLPRLNTEAFF
>TRBJ1-1|.|.|TRBV10-3
TGTGCCATCAGTGAGAATCCGAGCACTGAAGCTTTCTTT
CAISENPSTEAFF
>TRBJ1-1|TRBD1|few|TRBV7-6
TGTGCCAGCAGCTTAGTCCAGGGGGGGAACACTGAAGCTTTCTTT
CASSLVQGGNTEAFF
>TRBJ2-1|TRBD1|.|TRBV4-1
TGCGCCAGCAGCCTTAGGGGGACAGGGGTTTTTAATGAGCAGTTCTTC
CASSLRGTGVFNEQFF
>TRBJ1-1|.|few|TRBV6-1
TGTGCCAGCAGTGAAGTAACCTCGCTCCCCTCTGAAGCTTTCTTT
CASSEVTSLPSEAFF
>TRBJ1-2|.|.|TRBV7-9
TGTGCCAGCAGCGGGCGGACAGCTAAAGGGGCTAACTATGGCTACACCTTC
CASSGRTAKGANYGYTF
>TRBJ2-7|.|few|TRBV4-1
TGCGCCAGCAGCCAAGAGACGTTAGCCTACGAGCAGTACTTC
CASSQETLAYEQYF
>TRBJ2-7|TRBD2|few|TRBV7-2
TGTGCCAGCAGCCCTTGGACTAGCGGGACAAACTACGAGCAGTACTTC
CASSPWTSGTNYEQYF
>TRBJ2-5|TRBD2|once|TRBV10-3
TGTGCCATCAGTGAGTCGAGTGCGGGGGGGCAAGAGACCCAGTACTTC
CAISESSAGGQETQYF
>TRBJ2-5|.|.|TRBV6-2/TRBV6-3
TGTGCCAGCAGCACCGGGCAAGAGACCCAGTACTTC
CASSTGQETQYF
>TRBJ1-5|.|.|TRBV15
TGTGCCACCAGCAGAGATCAGGCGGACCCGGATCAGCCCCAGCATTTT
CATSRDQADPDQPQHF
>TRBJ1-1|TRBD1|.|TRBV2
TGTGCCATCAGGGGGACTGAAGCTTTCTTT
CAIRGTEAFF
>TRBJ1-6|.|.|TRBV5-6
TGTGCCAGCAGCTTTAAAGGGTTTGGGACCTATAATTCACCCCTCCACTTT
CASSFKGFGTYNSPLHF
>TRBJ2-2|.|.|TRBV4-1
TGCGCCAGCAGCCAAGATAGGGCCGTCACCGGGGAGCTGTTTTTT
CASSQDRAVTGELFF
>TRBJ2-5|.|.|TRBV24-1
TGTGCCACCAGTGATTCCGGGACCTCTGAGACCCAGTACTTC
CATSDSGTSETQYF
>TRBJ2-7|.|many|TRBV5-6
TGTGCCAGCAGCTTGGGAACAGGGACCCACGAGCAGTACTTC
CASSLGTGTHEQYF
>TRBJ2-3|TRBD2|many|TRBV28
TGTGCCAGCAGTTTATTTTCTCGGCATTATGGGACTAGAGGACCGAATACGCAGTATTTT
CASSLFSRHYGTRGPNTQYF
>TRBJ1-6|.|few|TRBV7-6
TGTGCCAGCAGCTCCGGTGATGGGCGGTCACCCCTCCACTTT
CASSSGDGRSPLHF
>TRBJ2-4|.|.|TRBV7-3
TGTGCCAAGACCCTGGGCGGAAGGGACATTCAGTACTTC
CAKTLGGRDIQYF
>TRBJ1-2|.|few|TRBV9
TGTGCCAGCAGAAGAGGAAGCGGCTACACCTTC
CASRRGSGYTF
>TRBJ2-2|.|.|TRBV6-1
TGTGCCAGCAGTGTATTTGGAGTACCGAACACCGGGGAGCTGTTTTTT
CASSVFGVPNTGELFF
>TRBJ1-1|TRBD1|.|TRBV6-2/TRBV6-3
TGTGCCAGCAGTCTTGGGACAGGGTCGCCCACTGAAGCTTTCTTT
CASSLGTGSPTEAFF